This TCR beta chain was sequenced during a study of CD8 T cells in ankylosing spondylitis. Details on this clonotype: Its antigen is as yet unknown.

Overall study results and limits: Significant enrichment of disease-linked clones was reported in matched ankylosing spondylitis synovial fluid. Blood of patients with ankylosing spondylitis appeared to be characterized by a TCR beta motif of eight highly homologous variants. Certain motif variants had earlier appeared in reactive arthritis synovial fluid and blood. Disease-linked clones had a CD8+ phenotype and relatively low frequency in peripheral blood.

In making TCR beta libraries, quantitative 5'-RACE with molecular barcodes was used. MiXCR was run by TCRdb on the 5' RACE reads, yielding one entry per CDR3 protein. This sample has hundreds of thousands of distinct CDR3 sequences, with about 10% found just once. This CDR3 contains 15 residues. Germline V gene sequence: CDR1 LGHDT, CDR2 YNNKEL (reference sequence). With V trimmed by 2 bases and J by 1 base, 2 bases remained unmatched. This clonotype was obtained from a male donor with ankylosing spondylitis. Sequencing input: blood, either unsorted or a sorted T cell fraction (not recorded which). The chain recombines TRBV3-1 with TRBJ2-1; 7 positions match TRBD2. The CDR3 DNA follows: TGTGCCAGCAGCCAACAACTAGCGTCCTACAATGAGCAGTTCTTC. Translating it yields CASSQQLASYNEQFF.